The rows below give T cell receptor beta chains drawn from one sample of a study of spatial heterogeneity in lung cancer. Each CDR3 protein is one row after TCRdb ran MiXCR on the 5' RACE reads. This sample has 45,000 to 50,000 distinct CDR3 sequences, with 10% to 15% found just once. Sequenced material: PBMCs, taken at follow-up. Receptors originate from a male donor with early-stage non-small cell lung cancer. CDR3s include the opening cysteine and the closing phenylalanine or tryptophan. A D gene is named only where the DNA matches it firmly. Expanded clones are given a class, and other clones once, few, many or no size at all.

-	-	TRBV18	TRBJ1-1	TGTGCCAGCTCACCCGTAGGGGTTGGAAACATGAACACTGAAGCTTTCTTT	CASSPVGVGNMNTEAFF
TRBD2	many	TRBV5-1	TRBJ2-5	TGCGCCAGCAGGCAGAGCGGGAGGGAACAAGAGACCCAGTACTTC	CASRQSGREQETQYF
TRBD1	-	TRBV6-1	TRBJ2-2	TGTGCCAGCAGTTGGGACAGGGACACCGGGGAGCTGTTTTTT	CASSWDRDTGELFF
-	-	TRBV7-6	TRBJ1-5	TGTGCCAGCAGCTCCGGACCGGTTAGCAATCAGCCCCAGCATTTT	CASSSGPVSNQPQHF
-	few	TRBV10-3	TRBJ2-1	TGTGCCATCAGTTCCAACCTACACAATGAGCAGTTCTTC	CAISSNLHNEQFF
-	many	TRBV24-1	TRBJ2-5	TGTGCCACCAGTAGCGGCGTAGAAGAGACCCAGTACTTC	CATSSGVEETQYF
-	few	TRBV2	TRBJ2-6	TGTGCCAGCAGCAAGGACGGAGCTGGGGCCAACGTCCTGACTTTC	CASSKDGAGANVLTF
-	-	TRBV2	TRBJ1-1	TGTGCCAGCCAGCCGTCCGGACAGAAGAACACTGAAGCTTTCTTT	CASQPSGQKNTEAFF
-	many	TRBV5-1	TRBJ2-5	TGCGCCAGCAGCCCCGGAAACCAAGAGACCCAGTACTTC	CASSPGNQETQYF
-	medium-sized	TRBV7-8	TRBJ1-1	TGTGCCAGCAGCTTAGAAGGGAACACTGAAGCTTTCTTT	CASSLEGNTEAFF
-	many	TRBV30	TRBJ2-2	TGTGCCTGGAGTGTACTTGGAGGGGAGCTGTTTTTT	CAWSVLGGELFF
TRBD2	-	TRBV7-2	TRBJ2-1	TGTGCCAGCAGCTATATGACTAGCGGGAGTGGGGATGAGCAGTTCTTC	CASSYMTSGSGDEQFF
TRBD2	-	TRBV12-3/TRBV12-4	TRBJ2-3	TGTGCCAGCAGTTTCCCCACGCTGACTAGCGGGAGAACAGATACGCAGTATTTT	CASSFPTLTSGRTDTQYF
-	many	TRBV5-6	TRBJ2-5	TGTGCCAGCAGCTTGGCCACAGGGCCCCAAGAGACCCAGTACTTC	CASSLATGPQETQYF
-	few	TRBV7-3	TRBJ1-5	TGTGCCAGCAGCCGCGGTCGGGCAGTACATAGCAATCAGCCCCAGCATTTT	CASSRGRAVHSNQPQHF
-	many	TRBV27	TRBJ1-2	TGTGCCAGCACCCTACGGCGGGGAGTTGATGGCTACACCTTC	CASTLRRGVDGYTF
-	many	TRBV7-9	TRBJ1-2	TGTGCCAGCAGCCTAAGAGAGGGGAACGGCTACACCTTC	CASSLREGNGYTF
-	-	TRBV5-1	TRBJ2-2	TGCGCCAGCAGCTTGGACGTGAACACCGGGGAGCTGTTTTTT	CASSLDVNTGELFF
TRBD1	few	TRBV12-3/TRBV12-4	TRBJ2-1	TGTGCCAGCAGTCTCCCCGACAGGGTCGATGAGCAGTTCTTC	CASSLPDRVDEQFF
-	few	TRBV12-5	TRBJ2-5	TGTGCTAGTGGTTTGGACTCTCAAGAGACCCAGTACTTC	CASGLDSQETQYF
-	few	TRBV2	TRBJ1-5	TGTGCCAGCAGTGTAGAGTGGGGGAATCAGCCCCACCATTTT	CASSVEWGNQPHHF
-	few	TRBV5-1	TRBJ1-1	TGCGCCAGCAGCCCCGCCCCAGTGAACACTGAAGCTTTCTTT	CASSPAPVNTEAFF
-	many	TRBV4-3	TRBJ1-5	TGCGCCAGCAGCCAAGAGGCAGGGGTTCGTCAGCCCCAGCATTTT	CASSQEAGVRQPQHF
-	many	TRBV19	TRBJ1-5	TGTGCCAGTAGCGATTCAGGGTCGGCGCGACAGCCCCAGCATTTT	CASSDSGSARQPQHF
-	-	TRBV11-2	TRBJ2-3	TGTGCCAGCCGGGTCAGTCCGACAGATACGCAGTATTTT	CASRVSPTDTQYF
-	few	TRBV28	TRBJ2-1	TGTGCCAGTACGCGGGGTGGTAGCTCCTACAATGAGCAGTTCTTC	CASTRGGSSYNEQFF
TRBD2	many	TRBV7-8	TRBJ2-1	TGTGCCAGCAGTCGCAGTAGGACTAGCGGTTACAATGAGCAGTTCTTC	CASSRSRTSGYNEQFF
TRBD2	many	TRBV13	TRBJ2-5	TGTGCCAGCAGCTCCGGGGGGCAAGAGACCCAGTACTTC	CASSSGGQETQYF
-	few	TRBV5-5	TRBJ2-2	TGTGCCAGCAGCCTGCACGTAGACGCGAACACCGGGGAGCTGTTTTTT	CASSLHVDANTGELFF
-	few	TRBV11-2	TRBJ2-3	TGTGCCAGCAGCTTAGAGCTGGCAGATACGCAGTATTTT	CASSLELADTQYF
TRBD1	few	TRBV11-2	TRBJ2-1	TGTGCCAGCAGTCCGATTGCCCGGACAGGGGATAATGAGCAGTTCTTC	CASSPIARTGDNEQFF
-	-	TRBV14	TRBJ2-5	TGTGCCAGCAGCCAAGCATTAGGGGTTCAAGAGACCCAGTACTTC	CASSQALGVQETQYF
TRBD1	many	TRBV7-3	TRBJ2-7	TGTGCCAGCAGCTTAGGGACGGGACAGGGGCCCTACGAGCAGTACTTC	CASSLGTGQGPYEQYF
-	many	TRBV5-4	TRBJ1-1	TGTGCCAGCAGCCGACAGACAGACACTGAAGCTTTCTTT	CASSRQTDTEAFF
-	many	TRBV11-1	TRBJ2-1	TGTGCCAGCAGCTTAACGATAAGGCCCAGTGAGCAGTTCTTC	CASSLTIRPSEQFF
TRBD1	many	TRBV20-1	TRBJ1-1	TGCAGTGCTAGTGGTGCCGACAGGGACACTGAAGCTTTCTTT	CSASGADRDTEAFF
TRBD2	-	TRBV20-1	TRBJ2-4	TGCAGTGCTAGACTATTCAGCGGGAGCGCGGCCAAAAACATTCAGTACTTC	CSARLFSGSAAKNIQYF
-	many	TRBV7-2	TRBJ2-3	TGTGCCAGCAGCTTACGATACGGGGGAGATACGCAGTATTTT	CASSLRYGGDTQYF
TRBD1	many	TRBV7-2	TRBJ2-7	TGTGCCAGCAGCTTACGTTCAGGGACAGGACTCTACGAGCAGTACTTC	CASSLRSGTGLYEQYF
-	many	TRBV30	TRBJ1-5	TGTGCCTGGAGTGTCCAGGGCCGGCAGCCCCAGCATTTT	CAWSVQGRQPQHF
-	few	TRBV19	TRBJ1-1	TGTGCCAGTACCCCACGCATGAACACTGAAGCTTTCTTT	CASTPRMNTEAFF
-	-	TRBV7-9	TRBJ2-1	TGTGCCAGCAGCTTAGCGCGGATAGCGGCTTACAATGAGCAGTTCTTC	CASSLARIAAYNEQFF
-	-	TRBV7-2	TRBJ1-1	TGTGCCAGCAGCCCCCATAAGAACACTGAAGCTTTCTTT	CASSPHKNTEAFF
-	many	TRBV29-1	TRBJ1-2	TGCAGCGTTGTCCGGGGCTACACCTTC	CSVVRGYTF
TRBD1	few	TRBV4-3	TRBJ1-1	TGCGCCAGCAGCCAAGCCCGCAGGGGGGGAAAAAACACTGAAGCTTTCTTT	CASSQARRGGKNTEAFF
TRBD1	many	TRBV6-5	TRBJ2-7	TGTGCCAGCAGTGGATCCGGGACAGGCTACGAGCAGTACTTC	CASSGSGTGYEQYF
TRBD1	few	TRBV29-1	TRBJ2-5	TGCAGCGTGGCAGGGGGCGGGGAGACCCAGTACTTC	CSVAGGGETQYF
TRBD1	many	TRBV29-1	TRBJ2-2	TGCAGCGTTGAAGGGGCCAGGGGGACCGGGGAGCTGTTTTTT	CSVEGARGTGELFF
-	many	TRBV5-1	TRBJ1-1	TGCGCCAGCAGCCCACAGGCGCTAAACACTGAAGCTTTCTTT	CASSPQALNTEAFF
-	many	TRBV3-1	TRBJ2-7	TGTGCCAGCAGCCAAGACAGCTCCCGAAGGCAGTACTTC	CASSQDSSRRQYF
-	many	TRBV29-1	TRBJ1-1	TGCAGCGTTGAACTAGGGGCTGAAGCTTTCTTT	CSVELGAEAFF
-	many	TRBV18	TRBJ2-1	TGTGCCAGCTCACCGGCACAGGGAAGTAACAATGAGCAGTTCTTC	CASSPAQGSNNEQFF
-	-	TRBV19	TRBJ2-5	TGTGCCAGTAGCCCCTTGGAGGGGGCAGAGACCCAGTACTTC	CASSPLEGAETQYF
-	-	TRBV2	TRBJ1-2	TGTGCCAGCAGTGAACGTCCTACTAACTATGGCTACACCTTC	CASSERPTNYGYTF
-	-	TRBV28	TRBJ1-5	TGTGCCAGCAGTCTGCTGGATCAGCCCCAGCATTTT	CASSLLDQPQHF